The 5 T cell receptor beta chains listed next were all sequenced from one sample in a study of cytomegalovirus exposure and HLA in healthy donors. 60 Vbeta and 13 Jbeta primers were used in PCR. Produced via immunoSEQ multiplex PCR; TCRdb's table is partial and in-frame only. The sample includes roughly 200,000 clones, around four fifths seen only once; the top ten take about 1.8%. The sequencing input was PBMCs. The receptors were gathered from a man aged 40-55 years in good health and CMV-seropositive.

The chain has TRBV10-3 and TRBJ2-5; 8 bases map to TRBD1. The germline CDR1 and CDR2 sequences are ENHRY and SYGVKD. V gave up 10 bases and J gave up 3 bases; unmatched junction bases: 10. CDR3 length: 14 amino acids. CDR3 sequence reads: CATSPSGQEETQYF. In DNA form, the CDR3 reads TGTGCCACCTCCCCCTCGGGACAGGAAGAGACCCAGTACTTC.

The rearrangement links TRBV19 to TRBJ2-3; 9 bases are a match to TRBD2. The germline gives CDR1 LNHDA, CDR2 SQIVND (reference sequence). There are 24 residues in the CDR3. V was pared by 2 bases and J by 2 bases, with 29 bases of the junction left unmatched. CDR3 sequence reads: CASSIRHRDTRAGGPPTDTDTQYF. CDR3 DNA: TGTGCCAGTAGTATACGGCATCGGGATACTAGGGCGGGAGGGCCTCCCACCGACACAGATACGCAGTATTTT. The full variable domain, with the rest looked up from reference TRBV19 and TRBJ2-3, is DGGITQSPKYLFRKEGQNVTLSCEQNLNHDAMYWYRQDPGQGLRLIYYSQIVNDFQKGDIAEGYSVSREKKESFPLTVTSAQKNPTAFYLCASSIRHRDTRAGGPPTDTDTQYFGPGTRLTVL.

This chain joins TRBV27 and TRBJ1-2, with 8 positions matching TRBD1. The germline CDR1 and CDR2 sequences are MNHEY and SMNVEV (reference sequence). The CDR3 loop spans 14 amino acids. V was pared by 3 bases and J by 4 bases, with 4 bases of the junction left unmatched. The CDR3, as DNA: TGTGCCAGCAGTTTGACAGGGGAATCCTATGGCTACACCTTC. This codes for CASSLTGESYGYTF.

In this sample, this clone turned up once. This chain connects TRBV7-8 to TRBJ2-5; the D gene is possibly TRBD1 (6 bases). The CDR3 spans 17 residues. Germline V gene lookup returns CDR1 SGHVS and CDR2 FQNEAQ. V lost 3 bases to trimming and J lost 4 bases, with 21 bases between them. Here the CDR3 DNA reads TGTGCCAGCAGCTTTAACAGACTCTACGTCAGGGGAGAGACCCAGTACTTC. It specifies CASSFNRLYVRGETQYF.

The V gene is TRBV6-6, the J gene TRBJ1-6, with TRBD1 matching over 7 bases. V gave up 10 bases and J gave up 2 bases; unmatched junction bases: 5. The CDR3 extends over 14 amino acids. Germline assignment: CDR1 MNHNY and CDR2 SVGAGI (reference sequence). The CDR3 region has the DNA TGTGCCATCAACAGGGGACCCTATAATTCACCCCTCCACTTT. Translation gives CAINRGPYNSPLHF.